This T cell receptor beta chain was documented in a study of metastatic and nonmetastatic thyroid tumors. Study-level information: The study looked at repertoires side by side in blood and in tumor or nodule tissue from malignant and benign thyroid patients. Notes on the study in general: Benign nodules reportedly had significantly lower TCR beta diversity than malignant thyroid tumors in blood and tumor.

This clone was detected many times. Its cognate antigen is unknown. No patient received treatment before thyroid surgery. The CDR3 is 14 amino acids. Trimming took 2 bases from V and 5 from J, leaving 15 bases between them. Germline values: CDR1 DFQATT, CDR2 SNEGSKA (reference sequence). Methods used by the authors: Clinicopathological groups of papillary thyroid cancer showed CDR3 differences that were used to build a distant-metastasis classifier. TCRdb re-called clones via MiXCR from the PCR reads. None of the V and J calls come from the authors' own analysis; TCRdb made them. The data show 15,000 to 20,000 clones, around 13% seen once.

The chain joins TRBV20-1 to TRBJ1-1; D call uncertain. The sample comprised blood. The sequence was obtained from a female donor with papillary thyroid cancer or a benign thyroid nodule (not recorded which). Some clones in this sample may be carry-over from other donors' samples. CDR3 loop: CSARKTEYQTEAFF. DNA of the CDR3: TGCAGTGCTAGAAAGACGGAGTATCAAACTGAAGCTTTCTTT.